These 20 T cell receptor beta chains share one sample of origin, sequenced in a study of T cell responses to AZD1222 COVID-19 vaccine. Clones were read by immunoSEQ multiplex PCR, and TCRdb kept only the in-frame ones, dropping some. The specimen's table records around 140,000 clones. Material for sequencing was peripheral blood. The receptors derive from an adult in good health.

The chain is built from TRBV6-5 and TRBJ2-5; 10 nucleotides align to TRBD1. Germline trimming cut 6 bases from V and 5 bases from J; bases unmatched to any gene: 6. CDR3 size: 14 residues. Germline V gene sequence: CDR1 MNHEY, CDR2 SVGAGI. For the CDR3, the DNA is TGTGCCAGCAGCGGGGACAGGGGATACGAGACCCAGTACTTC. Amino acid sequence: CASSGDRGYETQYF.

CDR3 nucleotide sequence: TGCGCCAGCAGCCAGCTAGATCGGGACATTCAGTACTTC. Translated: CASSQLDRDIQYF. The chain uses TRBV4-1 and TRBJ2-4, with D uncertain. The CDR3 spans 13 residues. V was trimmed by 3 bases and J by 8 bases, leaving 11 bases between them. Per the germline V gene, CDR1 is MGHRA and CDR2 is YSYEKL.

V usage is TRBV2 and J usage is TRBJ2-7, with 9 bases aligning to TRBD1. With V trimmed by 0 bases and J by 4 bases, 1 base remained unmatched. Per the germline V gene, CDR1 is SNHLY and CDR2 is FYNNEI. This CDR3 contains 14 residues. Here the CDR3 reads CASSEAGQGYEQYF. The CDR3 DNA follows: TGTGCCAGCAGTGAAGCAGGACAGGGGTACGAGCAGTACTTC.

The chain uses TRBV4-1 and TRBJ1-2; D unclear. Trimming left V 0 bases short and J 4 bases short, with 9 bases between. In germline, CDR1 is MGHRA, CDR2 YSYEKL. This CDR3 contains 14 residues. The CDR3 coding sequence is TGCGCCAGCAGCCAAGATCAGGATTTCTATGGCTACACCTTC. This translates into CASSQDQDFYGYTF.

The CDR3 spells CASSQEETGSLSEAFF. DNA for the CDR3: TGCGCCAGCAGCCAAGAAGAAACAGGCTCCCTCTCTGAAGCTTTCTTT. The rearrangement links TRBV4-1 to TRBJ1-1; TRBD1 is a possible D gene (5 bases). CDR1 is MGHRA and CDR2 is YSYEKL in the germline V gene. The V gene lost 0 bases and the J gene lost 6 bases, with 17 bases spanning the gap. The CDR3 sequence is 16 residues long.

The rearrangement uses TRBV12-3 or TRBV12-4 and TRBJ1-2; D perhaps matches TRBD1 (5 bases). V was pared by 2 bases and J by 4 bases, with 8 bases between. The CDR3 contains 13 residues. The CDR3 DNA is TGTGCCAGCAGTTTATCAGGGACCTATGGCTACACCTTC. Amino acids: CASSLSGTYGYTF.

This chain joins TRBV11-2 and TRBJ2-7, with 8 bases aligning to TRBD1. The V gene's germline CDR1 is SGHAT and CDR2 FQNNGV. V lost 5 bases, J lost 3 bases, and 6 bases stayed unmatched. CDR3 size: 14 residues. In DNA, the CDR3 is TGTGCCAGCAGCCCTGGACAGGGTGGCTACGAGCAGTACTTC. Protein: CASSPGQGGYEQYF.

This chain connects TRBV6-2 or TRBV6-3 to TRBJ2-3; the match to TRBD2 covers 9 bases. The V gene's germline CDR1 is MNHEY and CDR2 SVGEGT. The CDR3 contains 18 residues. J was trimmed by 2 bases and V by 0 bases; bases with no gene match: 9. The CDR3 nucleotides are TGTGCCAGCAGTTACTCGTGGCTAGCGGGGACTGACACAGATACGCAGTATTTT. Protein sequence: CASSYSWLAGTDTDTQYF.

Worth noting for this clone: Germline is not matched at one junction end, which may reflect a read error. For the CDR3, the DNA is TGTGCCTGGGGTGTTAGTCAGCCCCAGCATTTT. This codes for CAWGVSQPQHF. The chain carries TRBV30 and TRBJ1-5; no clear D gene. Germline CDR1 and CDR2: GTSNPN and SVGIG (reference sequence). This CDR3 region has 11 residues. Based on the CDR3 plus reference TRBV30 and TRBJ1-5, the full variable domain is SQTIHQWPATLVQPVGSPLSLECTVEGTSNPNLYWYRQAAGRGLQLLFYSVGIGQISSEVPQNLSASRPQDRQFILSSKKLLLSDSGFYLCAWGVSQPQHFGDGTRLSIL.

The chain has TRBV19 and TRBJ1-2, with 8 bases identical to TRBD1. The CDR3 sequence is 15 residues long. Germline V CDR1 and CDR2: LNHDA, SQIVND (reference sequence). V was clipped by 10 bases and J by 1 base; unmatched bases: 11. This CDR3 reads CATNPSDRDNYGYTF. Here the CDR3 DNA reads TGTGCCACCAATCCCTCGGACAGGGATAACTATGGCTACACCTTC.

The chain carries TRBV4-2 and TRBJ1-3; TRBD1 is a possible D gene (5 bases). The CDR3 runs to 17 residues. V gave up 4 bases and J gave up 1 base, with 17 bases separating them. CDR1 and CDR2 from the germline V gene are LGHNA and YNFKEQ. The chain's CDR3 is CASSLTSEGSSGNTIYF. CDR3 sequence (DNA): TGTGCCAGCAGCCTCACGAGTGAGGGGAGTTCTGGAAACACCATATATTTT.

The chain is built from TRBV9 and TRBJ1-3, with D unclear. Germline V gene data show CDR1 as SGDLS and CDR2 as YYNGEE. This CDR3 region has 14 residues. V lost 0 bases and J 4 bases, leaving 8 bases between the germline ends. DNA of the CDR3: TGTGCCAGCAGCGTAGAATCTCCCGGAAACACCATATATTTT. Translating gives CASSVESPGNTIYF. The full variable domain, completed using reference TRBV9 and TRBJ1-3, is DSGVTQTPKHLITATGQRVTLRCSPRSGDLSVYWYQQSLDQGLQFLIQYYNGEERAKGNILERFSAQQFPDLHSELNLSSLELGDSALYFCASSVESPGNTIYFGEGSWLTVV.

The rearrangement joins TRBV6-2 or TRBV6-3 to TRBJ1-4; 10 positions agree with TRBD1. The J segment lost 0 bases and the V segment lost 2 bases, leaving 0 bases of the junction unmatched. Germline V gene sequence: CDR1 MNHEY, CDR2 SVGEGT. The CDR3 consists of 16 residues. The CDR3 coding sequence is TGTGCCAGCAGTTACGGGACAGGGGCAACTAATGAAAAACTGTTTTTT. Its translation: CASSYGTGATNEKLFF.

The V and J genes are TRBV21-1 and TRBJ1-5; the tabulated D call, TRBD1, remains unverified against the DNA. TRBV21-1 is shown as a pseudogene. This CDR3 is 18 amino acids long. The CDR3 loop reads CASSRTVASPNSNQPQHF. The CDR3 bases are TGTGCCAGCAGCCGGACAGTCGCTTCTCCAAATAGCAATCAGCCCCAGCATTTT.

This chain uses TRBV6-5 with TRBJ1-1, with a weak D call TRBD1 (5 bases). Germline lookup yields CDR1 MNHEY and CDR2 SVGAGI. The length of the CDR3 is 13 residues. V lost 7 bases and J lost 13, with 22 bases in between. The CDR3 is CASNTPHVRQGFF. The CDR3, as DNA: TGTGCCAGCAACACACCACACGTTCGTCAGGGTTTCTTT.

The genes are TRBV7-2 and TRBJ1-1, with D possibly matching TRBD1 (6 bases). Trimming took off 4 bases at V and 4 bases at J, with 13 bases between the two ends. The CDR3 extends over 14 amino acids. The germline CDR1 and CDR2 sequences are SGHTA and FQGNSA. The CDR3 nucleotides read TGTGCCAGCAGCTGGGGGCCTGGGGGCACTGAAGCTTTCTTT. Encoded protein: CASSWGPGGTEAFF.

In regard to this clone: Sequence at one end of the junction differs from germline and may be a read error. This chain uses TRBV5-1 with TRBJ2-1, with 8 bases matching TRBD2. CDR1 SGHRS and CDR2 YFSETQ come from the germline V gene. There are 14 residues in the CDR3. In DNA, the CDR3 is TGCGCCAGCAGCTGGACTAGCTCCTACAATGGGCAGTTCTTC. This gives the protein CASSWTSSYNGQFF.

The CDR3 region has the DNA TGCGCCAGCAGCCTGACCGGGACCCTAAATTCACCCCTCCACTTT. It is translated as CASSLTGTLNSPLHF. The genes are TRBV4-3 and TRBJ1-6; maybe TRBD1 (5 bases). The CDR3 sequence is 15 residues long. Trimming shortened V by 4 bases and J by 7 bases, and 14 bases separated the two germline ends. Per the germline V gene, CDR1 is LGHNA and CDR2 is YSLEER.

The CDR3 coding sequence is TGTGCCAGCAGTAAAAACAGGGTCGCGAACACCGGGGAGCTGTTTTTT. This sequence encodes CASSKNRVANTGELFF. The J gene is TRBJ2-2, the V gene TRBV28; a possible D gene is TRBD1 (6 bases). This CDR3 is built from 16 residues. The ends were cut back, 5 bases at V and 0 bases at J, with 13 bases in the middle. Looked up from germline, CDR1 is MDHEN and CDR2 is SYDVKM.

The J gene is TRBJ1-4, the V gene TRBV3-1 (or the pseudogene TRBV3-2); TRBD1 might be the D (5 bases). V was trimmed by 1 base and J by 2 bases, leaving 11 bases between them. Per the germline V gene, CDR1 is LGHDT and CDR2 is YNNKEL (reference sequence). CDR3 length: 16 amino acids. The CDR3 spells CASSQVSRETNEKLFF. The CDR3, as DNA: TGTGCCAGCAGCCAAGTCTCCAGGGAGACTAATGAAAAACTGTTTTTT.